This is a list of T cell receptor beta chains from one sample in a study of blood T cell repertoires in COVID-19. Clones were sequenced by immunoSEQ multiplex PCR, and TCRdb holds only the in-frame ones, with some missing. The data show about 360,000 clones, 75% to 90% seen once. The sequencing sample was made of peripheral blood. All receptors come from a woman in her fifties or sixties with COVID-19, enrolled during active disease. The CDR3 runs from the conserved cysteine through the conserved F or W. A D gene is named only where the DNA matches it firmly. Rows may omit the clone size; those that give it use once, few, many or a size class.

CDR3: CASSYAGTGQNEQFF; DNA: TGTGCCAGCAGTTACGCCGGGACAGGGCAAAATGAGCAGTTCTTC; J: TRBJ2-1; size: NA; V: TRBV6-6; D: TRBD1
CDR3: CASSTSAAGITYEQYF; DNA: TGTGCCAGTAGTACCTCTGCCGCAGGGATAACCTACGAGCAGTACTTC; J: TRBJ2-7; size: NA; V: TRBV19; D: NA
CDR3: CASSVTMGSSSGNTIYF; DNA: TGTGCCAGCAGCGTGACGATGGGCAGTAGCTCTGGAAACACCATATATTTT; J: TRBJ1-3; size: once; V: TRBV9; D: NA
CDR3: CASSLDSFYGYTF; DNA: TGTGCCAGCAGCTTGGACAGCTTCTATGGCTACACCTTC; J: TRBJ1-2; size: NA; V: TRBV7-2; D: NA
CDR3: CASSYDRGPAGELFF; DNA: TGCGCCAGCAGCTACGACAGGGGTCCGGCCGGGGAGCTGTTTTTT; J: TRBJ2-2; size: few; V: TRBV5-1; D: TRBD1
CDR3: CASRYPGSYEQYF; DNA: TGTGCCAGCAGATACCCCGGCTCCTACGAGCAGTACTTC; J: TRBJ2-7; size: once; V: TRBV11-2; D: NA
CDR3: CASSGDYSYEQYF; DNA: TGCGCCAGCAGCGGGGACTACTCCTACGAGCAGTACTTC; J: TRBJ2-7; size: NA; V: TRBV5-1; D: TRBD2
CDR3: CAIRGDGYSGNTIYF; DNA: TGTGCCATCAGAGGCGACGGGTACTCTGGAAACACCATATATTTT; J: TRBJ1-3; size: NA; V: TRBV10-3; D: NA
CDR3: CAIRRDGGQTDTQYF; DNA: TGTGCCATCAGACGGGACGGGGGGCAGACAGATACGCAGTATTTT; J: TRBJ2-3; size: NA; V: TRBV10-3; D: NA
CDR3: CASSSSPDPSEVPTEAFF; DNA: TGTGCCAGCAGCTCCTCCCCAGATCCCTCGGAGGTGCCCACTGAAGCTTTCTTT; J: TRBJ1-1; size: NA; V: TRBV12-1; D: NA
CDR3: CASSLSPTGSEQYF; DNA: TGTGCCAGCAGCCTGTCTCCGACAGGTTCCGAGCAGTACTTC; J: TRBJ2-7; size: NA; V: TRBV9; D: NA
CDR3: CASSYMGGNYGYTF; DNA: TGTGCCAGCAGTTACATGGGGGGTAACTATGGCTACACCTTC; J: TRBJ1-2; size: NA; V: TRBV6-5; D: NA
CDR3: CASSGLGRPEAFF; DNA: TGTGCCAGCAGCGGCCTGGGGCGGCCTGAAGCTTTCTTT; J: TRBJ1-1; size: NA; V: TRBV9; D: NA
CDR3: CASSSQTVNTDTQYF; DNA: TGTGCCAGCAGTTCCCAGACAGTGAACACAGATACGCAGTATTTT; J: TRBJ2-3; size: NA; V: TRBV27; D: NA
CDR3: CASSPTGREQYF; DNA: TGTGCCAGCAGCCCGACAGGGAGGGAGCAGTACTTC; J: TRBJ2-7; size: NA; V: TRBV11-2; D: NA
CDR3: CATSRARGIPGELFF; DNA: TGTGCCACCAGCAGAGCTCGGGGAATCCCCGGGGAGCTGTTTTTT; J: TRBJ2-2; size: few; V: TRBV15; D: NA
CDR3: CASSQTREQYF; DNA: TGTGCCAGCAGCCAGACGAGGGAGCAGTACTTC; J: TRBJ2-7; size: few; V: TRBV14; D: NA
CDR3: CASSLTGFPVDTIYF; DNA: TGTGCCAGCAGTTTAACGGGTTTCCCAGTTGACACCATATATTTT; J: TRBJ1-3; size: few; V: TRBV27; D: NA
CDR3: CSVVRGYEQYF; DNA: TGCAGCGTTGTCCGGGGGTACGAGCAGTACTTC; J: TRBJ2-7; size: NA; V: TRBV29-1; D: NA
CDR3: CAWSLFGGGYNEQFF; DNA: TGTGCCTGGAGTCTTTTCGGGGGGGGGTACAATGAGCAGTTCTTC; J: TRBJ2-1; size: NA; V: TRBV30; D: TRBD2
CDR3: CASSLAGYEQYF; DNA: TGTGCCAGCAGCCTAGCGGGATACGAGCAGTACTTC; J: TRBJ2-7; size: NA; V: TRBV11-2; D: TRBD2
CDR3: CASSPHRVKNSPLHF; DNA: TGTGCCAGCAGCCCCCACAGGGTGAAGAATTCACCCCTCCACTTT; J: TRBJ1-6; size: NA; V: TRBV7-2; D: NA
CDR3: CASGRGSGRNQPQHF; DNA: TGTGCCAGCGGTCGAGGGAGCGGAAGGAATCAGCCCCAGCATTTT; J: TRBJ1-5; size: few; V: TRBV2; D: NA
CDR3: CASSPPLRGASDTQYF; DNA: TGTGCCAGCAGCCCCCCCTTGCGGGGGGCCTCGGATACGCAGTATTTT; J: TRBJ2-3; size: NA; V: TRBV7-9; D: TRBD2
CDR3: CASSLNPRGTDTQYF; DNA: TGTGCCAGTAGTCTAAACCCGAGGGGGACAGATACGCAGTATTTT; J: TRBJ2-3; size: NA; V: TRBV19; D: NA
CDR3: CASSSQGRQLQHF; DNA: TGTGCCAGCAGTTCACAGGGGCGGCAGCTCCAGCATTTT; J: TRBJ1-5; size: NA; V: TRBV12-3/TRBV12-4; D: TRBD1
CDR3: CASSQARGSLEEKLFF; DNA: TGTGCCAGCAGCCAGGCCCGGGGTTCCCTGGAGGAAAAACTGTTTTTT; J: TRBJ1-4; size: NA; V: TRBV3-1/TRBV3-2; D: NA
CDR3: CASSRGDEQYF; DNA: TGTGCCAGCAGCAGGGGAGACGAGCAGTACTTC; J: TRBJ2-7; size: NA; V: TRBV2; D: NA
CDR3: CASIERGTVNQPQHF; DNA: TGTGCCAGCATCGAGAGGGGGACAGTGAACCAGCCCCAGCATTTT; J: TRBJ1-5; size: few; V: TRBV6-5; D: TRBD1